The TCR beta chain described here comes from a study of blood T cell repertoires in COVID-19. Profiled with immunoSEQ multiplex PCR; TCRdb holds only in-frame clones, not every one. The sample shows more than 300,000 clones, around 80% of them seen only once. This clone was picked up one time. Germline V CDR1 and CDR2: SGHNT, YYREEE (reference sequence). The V end was cut by 2 bases, the J end by 0 bases, with 10 bases between. The CDR3 sequence is 15 residues long. Material for sequencing was peripheral blood. The sequence was obtained from a woman aged 50 to 65 with acute or convalescent COVID-19. The rearrangement joins TRBV5-4 to TRBJ2-3, with D possibly matching TRBD1 (6 bases). In DNA form, the CDR3 reads TGTGCCAGCAGCTTACAGGGTCCTAGCACAGATACGCAGTATTTT. Protein: CASSLQGPSTDTQYF.